The clone carrying this T cell receptor (beta chain) was observed many times. RNA transcripts were the template for amplifying TCR beta CDR3 regions. HTBI primers were employed in a first-round RT-PCR of the TCR CDR3. TCRdb re-called the multiplex PCR reads through MiXCR, storing one row per CDR3 protein. The sample carries 90,000 to 120,000 distinct CDR3 sequences, roughly 15% recorded once. These data belong to a study of T cells in Graves' hyperthyroidism and ophthalmopathy. The CDR3 contains 15 residues. Germline V lookup: CDR1 SGHRS, CDR2 YFSETQ. Trimming took 3 bases from V and 2 from J; bases not matched to a gene: 5.

V and J are TRBV5-1 and TRBJ2-1; 7 positions match TRBD1. The sequencing sample was made of blood. The TCR comes from a woman aged 50 to 60 with Graves' hyperthyroidism. CDR3 nucleotide sequence: TGCGCCAGCAGCTCGGGGACAGCCACCTACAATGAGCAGTTCTTC. Translated, it gives CASSSGTATYNEQFF.